The next 6 T cell receptor beta chains were all read from a single sample in a study of CD8+ T cells in alopecia areata. RNA was extracted and reverse transcribed into cDNA as the sequencing template. Sequencing used immunoSEQ multiplex PCR; TCRdb keeps in-frame clones, though not all of them. The sample has 150,000 to 200,000 clones; 58% are singletons. Noted treatment: oral pan-JAK inhibitor, 5-10 mg twice daily. Sample: CD8+ T cells sorted from blood, taken at week 24, from a patient treated with tofacitinib. These receptors originate from a human donor with alopecia areata.

V usage is TRBV30 and J usage is TRBJ1-2; D might be TRBD1 (5 bases). CDR1 and CDR2 from the germline V gene are GTSNPN and SVGIG (reference sequence). This CDR3 comprises 13 residues. Trimming took 4 bases from V and 4 from J, leaving 13 bases between them. The CDR3: CAWKRQDIYGYTF. CDR3 sequence (DNA): TGTGCCTGGAAGCGCCAGGACATCTATGGCTACACCTTC.

This clone showed up just a few times. This sequence joins TRBV2 and TRBJ2-2; D unclear. Germline-derived CDR1 and CDR2 are SNHLY and FYNNEI. V was shortened by 2 bases and J by 7 bases, with 2 bases between the two germline ends. The CDR3 runs to 11 residues. CDR3 DNA sequence: TGTGCCAGCAGTGAAATCGGGGAGCTGTTTTTT. Amino acid sequence: CASSEIGELFF.

The chain carries TRBV5-1 and TRBJ2-1; 8 bases are a match to TRBD1. V lost 2 bases and J lost 2; bases outside the gene matches: 3. CDR1 is SGHRS, CDR2 YFSETQ, per germline. The CDR3 is 15 amino acids. CDR3 sequence reads: CASSFTGGPYNEQFF. The CDR3 DNA sequence: TGCGCCAGCAGCTTCACAGGGGGGCCCTACAATGAGCAGTTCTTC.

The chain combines TRBV7-2 with TRBJ2-5; 14 bases are a match to TRBD2. The CDR3 totals 16 residues. The germline V gene encodes CDR1 SGHTA and CDR2 FQGNSA. Trimming at V came to 4 bases and at J to 1 base, leaving 2 bases not matched to a gene. The CDR3 DNA reads TGTGCCAGCAGCTGGGGACTAGCGGGGGCCCAAGAGACCCAGTACTTC. Translated: CASSWGLAGAQETQYF.

V is TRBV5-6 and J is TRBJ2-3, with D maybe TRBD2 (6 bases). Germline values: CDR1 SGHDT, CDR2 YYEEEE. V was shortened by 6 bases and J by 2 bases, with 13 bases between the two germline ends. The CDR3 contains 14 residues. CDR3 DNA sequence: TGTGCCAGCACCCCGGGACTCAACACAGATACGCAGTATTTT. Translation gives CASTPGLNTDTQYF.

The gene calls are TRBV30 and TRBJ1-5; D unresolved. V was trimmed by 0 bases and J by 4 bases, leaving 7 bases between them. The germline V gene encodes CDR1 GTSNPN and CDR2 SVGIG (reference sequence). CDR3 length: 13 residues. CDR3 in amino acids: CAWSVHLNQPQHF. CDR3 nucleotides: TGTGCCTGGAGTGTACATCTGAATCAGCCCCAGCATTTT.